This note documents a single T cell receptor (beta chain) sequence. Its specificity is not known. The CDR3 extends over 14 amino acids. Trimming took 4 bases from V and 7 from J; bases not matched to a gene: 7. The germline CDR1 and CDR2 sequences are MNHEY and SVGAGI. These data belong to a study of blood T cells in healthy people across ages. As for the study in general: Capture via template switching afforded approximately one barcoded beta molecule per two T cells.

A second roughly 7 to 12 cycle PCR used barcoded and J-beta primers. Per-sample output comprised a minimum of 2.5 million paired-end reads containing CDR3. Each CDR3 protein is one row after TCRdb ran MiXCR on the 5' RACE reads. The sample includes about 1.8 million distinct CDR3 sequences, about 50% of them seen just once. Notes on the study in general: Higher naive T cell percentage went strongly together with higher TCR beta diversity.

The material sequenced was blood. The V gene is TRBV6-5, the J gene TRBJ2-5; 9 bases map to TRBD1. This receptor was taken from a woman in her thirties or forties in good health. CDR3 region: CASSSDRGDGTQYF. The CDR3 DNA sequence: TGTGCCAGCAGTTCGGACAGGGGTGATGGGACCCAGTACTTC.